This T cell receptor beta chain appears in the sequencing data of a study of naive and memory T cell subsets. This clonotype was observed at least ten times. The antigen is undetermined. General study points: More TCRs at tuberculin sites were read as hypersensitivity T cell infiltration. Potentially, T cell activation and differentiation skew this RNA-based measurement. TCRs were reportedly recovered from both biopsy types, mostly tuberculin test sites.

V gave up 5 bases and J gave up 0 bases; unmatched junction bases: 9. CDR1 and CDR2 (germline): DFQATT, SNEGSKA (reference sequence). This CDR3 spans 16 amino acids. Regarding treatment: skin biopsy from PPD injection site in Mantoux-positive individual. A UMI-containing oligonucleotide was joined by 3' ligation to the TCR cDNA template. Biopsied sites were PPD injections in people with a positive Mantoux test. Four PCR rounds used nested alpha and beta constant region primers plus the SP2 primer. TCRdb reprocessed the UMI-ligation and nested PCR reads with MiXCR, giving one entry per CDR3 protein. The table includes tens of thousands of distinct CDR3 sequences, around 10% detected once.

The sequence came from an adult in good health. V gene TRBV20-1 combines with J gene TRBJ2-3; TRBD2 agrees at 9 bases. The sample was skin, taken from a tuberculin skin test site. The CDR3, as DNA: TGCAGTGCTCCCCAGACTAGCGGAGCAAGCACAGATACGCAGTATTTT. This translates into CSAPQTSGASTDTQYF.